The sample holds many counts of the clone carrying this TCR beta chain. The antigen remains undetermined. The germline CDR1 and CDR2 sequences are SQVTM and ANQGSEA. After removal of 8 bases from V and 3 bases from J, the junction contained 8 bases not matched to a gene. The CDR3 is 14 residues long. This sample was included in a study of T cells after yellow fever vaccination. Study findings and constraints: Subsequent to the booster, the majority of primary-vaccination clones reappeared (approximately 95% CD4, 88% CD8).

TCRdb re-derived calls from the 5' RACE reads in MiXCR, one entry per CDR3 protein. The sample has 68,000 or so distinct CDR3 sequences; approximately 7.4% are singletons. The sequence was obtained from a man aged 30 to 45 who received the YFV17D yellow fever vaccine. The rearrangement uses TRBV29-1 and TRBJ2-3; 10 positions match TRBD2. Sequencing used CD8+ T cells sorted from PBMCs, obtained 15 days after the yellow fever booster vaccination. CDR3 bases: TGCAGCCTAAGCGGGGGGGTACTTACAGATACGCAGTATTTT. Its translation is CSLSGGVLTDTQYF.